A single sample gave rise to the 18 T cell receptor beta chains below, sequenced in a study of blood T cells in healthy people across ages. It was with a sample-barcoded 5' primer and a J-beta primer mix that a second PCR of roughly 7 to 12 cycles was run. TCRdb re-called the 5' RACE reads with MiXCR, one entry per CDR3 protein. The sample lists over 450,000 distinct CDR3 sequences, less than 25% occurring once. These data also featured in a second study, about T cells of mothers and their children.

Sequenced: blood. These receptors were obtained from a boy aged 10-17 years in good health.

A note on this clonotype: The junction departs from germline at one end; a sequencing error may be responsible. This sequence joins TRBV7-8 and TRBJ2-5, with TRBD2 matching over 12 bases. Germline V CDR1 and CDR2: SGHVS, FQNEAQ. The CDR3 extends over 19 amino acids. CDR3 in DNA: TGTGCCAGCAACCCAAGGGGGCAGACTAGCGGGAGATGGTACAATGAGCGGTTCTTC. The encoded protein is CASNPRGQTSGRWYNERFF.

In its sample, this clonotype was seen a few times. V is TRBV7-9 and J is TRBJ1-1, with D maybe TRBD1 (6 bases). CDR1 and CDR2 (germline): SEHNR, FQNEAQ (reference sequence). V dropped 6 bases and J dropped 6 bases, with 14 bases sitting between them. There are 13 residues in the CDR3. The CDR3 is CASSTQGSAEAFF. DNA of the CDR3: TGTGCCAGCAGTACTCAGGGGAGTGCTGAAGCTTTCTTT.

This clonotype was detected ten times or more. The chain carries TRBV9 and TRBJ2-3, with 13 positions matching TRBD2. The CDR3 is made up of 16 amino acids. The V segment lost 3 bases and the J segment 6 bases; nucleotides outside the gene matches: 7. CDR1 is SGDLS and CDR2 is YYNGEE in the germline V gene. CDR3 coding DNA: TGTGCCAGCAGCGGAACTAGCGGGGGGGTCTCCGATACGCAGTATTTT. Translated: CASSGTSGGVSDTQYF.

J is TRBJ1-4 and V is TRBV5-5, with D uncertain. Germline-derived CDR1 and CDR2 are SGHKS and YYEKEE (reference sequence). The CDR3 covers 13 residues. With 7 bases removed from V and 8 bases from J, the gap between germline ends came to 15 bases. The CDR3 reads CASCRTWAEKLFF. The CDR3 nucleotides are TGTGCCAGCTGTCGGACCTGGGCGGAAAAACTGTTTTTT.

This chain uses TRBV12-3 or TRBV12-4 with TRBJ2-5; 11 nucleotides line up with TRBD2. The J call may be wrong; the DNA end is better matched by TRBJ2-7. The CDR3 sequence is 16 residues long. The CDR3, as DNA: TGTGCCAGCAGTTATACACTAGCGGGAGAATTTTGCGAGCAGTACTTC. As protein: CASSYTLAGEFCEQYF.

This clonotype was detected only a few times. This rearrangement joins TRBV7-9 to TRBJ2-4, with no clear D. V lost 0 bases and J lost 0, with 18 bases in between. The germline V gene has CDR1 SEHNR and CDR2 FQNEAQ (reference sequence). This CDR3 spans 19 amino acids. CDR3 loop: CASSLATRGVGLAKNIQYF. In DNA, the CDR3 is TGTGCCAGCAGCTTAGCCACCCGAGGCGTCGGCTTAGCCAAAAACATTCAGTACTTC.

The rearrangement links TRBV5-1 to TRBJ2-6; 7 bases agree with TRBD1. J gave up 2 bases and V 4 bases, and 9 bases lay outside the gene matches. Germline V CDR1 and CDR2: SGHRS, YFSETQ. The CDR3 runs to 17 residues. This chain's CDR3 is CASSALTGSPGANVLTF. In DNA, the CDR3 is TGCGCCAGCAGCGCCCTGACAGGGAGCCCTGGGGCCAACGTCCTGACTTTC.

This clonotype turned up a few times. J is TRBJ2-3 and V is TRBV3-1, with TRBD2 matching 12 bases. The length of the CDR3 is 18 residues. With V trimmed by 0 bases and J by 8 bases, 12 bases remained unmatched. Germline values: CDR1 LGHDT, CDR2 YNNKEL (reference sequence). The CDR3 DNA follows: TGTGCCAGCAGCCAAGATAGTGTCTGGACTAGCGGGGAGGTTACGCAGTATTTT. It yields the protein CASSQDSVWTSGEVTQYF.

This chain's CDR3 is CASSPGQGGLSYEQYF. CDR3 nucleotides: TGCGCCAGCAGCCCGGGACAGGGAGGTCTGTCCTACGAGCAGTACTTC. V usage is TRBV4-1 and J usage is TRBJ2-7; 9 bases are a match to TRBD1. From germline, CDR1 is MGHRA and CDR2 YSYEKL. J gave up 1 base and V 4 bases, and 8 bases lay outside the gene matches. The CDR3 spans 16 residues.

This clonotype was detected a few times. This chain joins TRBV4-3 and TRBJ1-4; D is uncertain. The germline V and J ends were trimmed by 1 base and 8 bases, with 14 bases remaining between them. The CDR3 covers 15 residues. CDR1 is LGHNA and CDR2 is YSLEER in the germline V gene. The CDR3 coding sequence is TGCGCCAGCAGCCAAGGGCATAGTCGAGGGGAAAAACTGTTTTTT. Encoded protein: CASSQGHSRGEKLFF.

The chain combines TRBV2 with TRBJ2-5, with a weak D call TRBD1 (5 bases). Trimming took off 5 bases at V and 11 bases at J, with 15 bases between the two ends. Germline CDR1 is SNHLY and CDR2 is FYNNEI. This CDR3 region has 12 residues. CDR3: CASSPGDSKQYF. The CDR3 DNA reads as TGTGCCAGCAGTCCCGGCGACAGCAAACAGTACTTC.

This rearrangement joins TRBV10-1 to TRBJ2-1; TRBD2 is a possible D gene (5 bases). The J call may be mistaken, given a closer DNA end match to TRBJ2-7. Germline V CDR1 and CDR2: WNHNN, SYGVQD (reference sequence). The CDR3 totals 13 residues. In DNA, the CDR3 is TGCGCCAGCAGTGCGACGCGGGTCGGCGAGCAGTACTTC. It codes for CASSATRVGEQYF.

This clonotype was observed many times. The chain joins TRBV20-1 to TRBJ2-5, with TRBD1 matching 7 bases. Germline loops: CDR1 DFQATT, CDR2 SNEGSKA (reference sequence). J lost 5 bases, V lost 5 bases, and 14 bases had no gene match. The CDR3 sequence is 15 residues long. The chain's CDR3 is CSAPDPQGVGETQYF. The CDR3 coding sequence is TGCAGTGCTCCCGATCCGCAGGGGGTGGGCGAGACCCAGTACTTC.

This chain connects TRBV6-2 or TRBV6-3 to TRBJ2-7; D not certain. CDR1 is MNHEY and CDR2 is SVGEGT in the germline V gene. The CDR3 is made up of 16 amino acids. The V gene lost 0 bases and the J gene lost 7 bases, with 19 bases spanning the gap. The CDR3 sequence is CASSYSISAVRWEQYF. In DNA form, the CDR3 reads TGTGCCAGCAGTTACTCGATTTCGGCAGTGCGATGGGAGCAGTACTTC.

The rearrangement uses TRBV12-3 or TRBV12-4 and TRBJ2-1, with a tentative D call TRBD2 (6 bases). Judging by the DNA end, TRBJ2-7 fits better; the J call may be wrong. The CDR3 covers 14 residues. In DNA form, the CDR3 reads TGTGCCAGCAGTTCTCCCGGGAGCTCCTACGAGCAGTACTTC. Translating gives CASSSPGSSYEQYF.

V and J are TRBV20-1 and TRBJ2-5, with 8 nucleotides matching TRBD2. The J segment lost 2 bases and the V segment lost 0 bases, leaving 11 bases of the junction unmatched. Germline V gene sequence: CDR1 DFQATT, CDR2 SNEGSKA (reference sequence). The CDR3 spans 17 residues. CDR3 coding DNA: TGCAGTGCTAGAGATGAGCGGGAGCGTGGGGTACAAGAGACCCAGTACTTC. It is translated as CSARDERERGVQETQYF.

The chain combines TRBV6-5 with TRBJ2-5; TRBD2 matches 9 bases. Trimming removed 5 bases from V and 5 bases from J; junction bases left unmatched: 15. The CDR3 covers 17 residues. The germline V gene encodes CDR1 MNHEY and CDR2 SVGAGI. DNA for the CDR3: TGTGCCAGCAGTCCCACCATGGGACTAGCTGGGGTGGAGACCCAGTACTTC. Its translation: CASSPTMGLAGVETQYF.

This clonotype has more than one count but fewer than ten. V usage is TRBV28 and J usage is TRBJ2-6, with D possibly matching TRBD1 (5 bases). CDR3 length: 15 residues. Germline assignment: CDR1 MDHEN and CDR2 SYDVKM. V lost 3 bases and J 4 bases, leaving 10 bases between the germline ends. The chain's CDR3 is CASSLGQGGANVLTF. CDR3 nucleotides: TGTGCCAGCAGTTTGGGGCAGGGCGGGGCCAACGTCCTGACTTTC.